This note documents a single TCR beta chain sequence. Its antigen is undetermined. TCRdb's copy holds only in-frame clones and misses some; the assay was immunoSEQ multiplex PCR. The table includes around 700,000 clones, approximately 79% detected once. Germline V gene sequence: CDR1 MDHEN, CDR2 SYDVKM. The CDR3 sequence is 15 residues long. Recent vaccinations or acute infections were absent in the healthy HIV-negative adult donors. The sample originates from a study of shared clonotypes between healthy human individuals. Study observations and caveats: Depth was large, yet rarefaction showed that sorted-subset sequencing was incomplete. A generally larger estimated richness was seen in naive subsets than in memory subsets.

V and J are TRBV28 and TRBJ2-2, with 12 bases aligning to TRBD2. The clonotype was recovered from a woman in her twenties or thirties in good health. The sequenced sample was memory CD4+ T cells sorted from blood. Subset: CD45RA-negative fraction. CDR3 nucleotides: TGTGCGGCGCTAGCGGGAGGGTGGGGCACCGGGGAGCTGTTTTTT. As protein: CAALAGGWGTGELFF.